The clone carrying this TCR beta chain has ten or more counts. What it binds is unknown. This sample stems from a study of CD8+CD57+ T cells in acquired aplastic anemia. Study background: Sorted CD4+ and CD8+ cells gave a mean 3.2 ug DNA, range about 0.19 to 27.4 ug. Overall study results and limits: Fewer than 30 CD8+ CDR3 sequences were shared between patients and controls. Between the patient and control groups, CD8+ Simpson's diversity did not differ significantly.

Between the trimmed V and J ends, which lost 7 bases and 2 bases, there was a span of 12 bases. Germline loops: CDR1 GTSNPN, CDR2 SVGIG (reference sequence). The CDR3 sequence is 12 residues long. Investigators profiled TCR beta VDJ and CDR3 from genomic DNA template. TCRdb reprocessed the reads with MiXCR, giving one entry per CDR3 protein. The profile covers 300,000 or so distinct CDR3 sequences, with 50% to 70% appearing a single time and roughly 8% taken by the ten largest. The chain recombines TRBV30 with TRBJ2-7; tentative D call: TRBD1 (6 bases). The clonotype comes from a human donor with severe aplastic anemia or a healthy control (not recorded which). The sequenced material came from sorted CD4+, CD8+, or CD8+CD57+ T cells (not recorded which) from PBMCs. CDR3 sequence reads: CALHRATYEQYF. CDR3 bases: TGTGCCTTACACAGGGCTACCTACGAGCAGTACTTC.